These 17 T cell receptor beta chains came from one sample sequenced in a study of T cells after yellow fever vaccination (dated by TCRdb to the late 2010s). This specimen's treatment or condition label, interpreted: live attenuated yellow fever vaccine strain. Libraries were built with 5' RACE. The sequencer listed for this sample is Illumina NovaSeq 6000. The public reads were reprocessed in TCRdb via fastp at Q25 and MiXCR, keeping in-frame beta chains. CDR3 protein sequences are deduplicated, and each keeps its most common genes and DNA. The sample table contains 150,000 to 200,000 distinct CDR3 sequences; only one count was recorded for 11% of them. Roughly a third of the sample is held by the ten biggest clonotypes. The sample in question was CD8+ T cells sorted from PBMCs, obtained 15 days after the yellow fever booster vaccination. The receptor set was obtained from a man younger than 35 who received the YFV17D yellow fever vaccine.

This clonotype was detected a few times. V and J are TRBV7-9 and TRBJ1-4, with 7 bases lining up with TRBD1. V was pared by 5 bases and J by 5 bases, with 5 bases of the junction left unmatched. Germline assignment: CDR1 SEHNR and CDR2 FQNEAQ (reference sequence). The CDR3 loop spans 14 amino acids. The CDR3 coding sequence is TGTGCCAGCAGCCCGGTCAGGGGGAATGAAAAACTGTTTTTT. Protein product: CASSPVRGNEKLFF.

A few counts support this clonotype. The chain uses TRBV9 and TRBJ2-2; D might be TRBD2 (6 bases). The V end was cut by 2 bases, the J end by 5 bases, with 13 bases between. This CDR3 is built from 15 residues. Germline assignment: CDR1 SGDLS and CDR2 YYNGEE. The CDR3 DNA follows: TGTGCCAGCAGCGTTGCGGGAAGAATGACCGGGGAGCTGTTTTTT. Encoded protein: CASSVAGRMTGELFF.

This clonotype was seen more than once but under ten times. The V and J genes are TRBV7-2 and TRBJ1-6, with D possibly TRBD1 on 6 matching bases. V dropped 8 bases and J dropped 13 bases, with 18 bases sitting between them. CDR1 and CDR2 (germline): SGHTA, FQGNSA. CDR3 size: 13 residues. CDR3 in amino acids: CASRAGGLIPLHF. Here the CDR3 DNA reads TGTGCCAGCCGCGCCGGGGGCTTGATTCCCCTCCACTTT.

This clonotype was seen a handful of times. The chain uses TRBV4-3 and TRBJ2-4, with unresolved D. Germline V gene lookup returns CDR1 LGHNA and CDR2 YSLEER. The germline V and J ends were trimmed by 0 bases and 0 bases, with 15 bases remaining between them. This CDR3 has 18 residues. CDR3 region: CASSQDWQSEQAKNIQYF. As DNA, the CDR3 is TGCGCCAGCAGCCAAGATTGGCAGAGCGAACAAGCCAAAAACATTCAGTACTTC.

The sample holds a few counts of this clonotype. CDR3 residues: CAISESKTFGNTIYF. Written as DNA, the CDR3 is TGTGCCATCAGTGAGTCTAAGACATTTGGAAACACCATATATTTT. The J gene is TRBJ1-3, the V gene TRBV10-3; D gene unclear. The CDR3 loop spans 15 amino acids. The ends were cut back, 0 bases at V and 3 bases at J, with 9 bases in the middle. Germline CDR1 is ENHRY and CDR2 is SYGVKD.

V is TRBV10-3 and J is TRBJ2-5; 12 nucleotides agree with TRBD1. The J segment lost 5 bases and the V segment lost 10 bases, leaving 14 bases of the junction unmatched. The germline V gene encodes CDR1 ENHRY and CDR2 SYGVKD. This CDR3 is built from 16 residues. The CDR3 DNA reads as TGTGCCACCCGGCCCGGGACAGGGGGCTTGGGGGAGACCCAGTACTTC. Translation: CATRPGTGGLGETQYF.

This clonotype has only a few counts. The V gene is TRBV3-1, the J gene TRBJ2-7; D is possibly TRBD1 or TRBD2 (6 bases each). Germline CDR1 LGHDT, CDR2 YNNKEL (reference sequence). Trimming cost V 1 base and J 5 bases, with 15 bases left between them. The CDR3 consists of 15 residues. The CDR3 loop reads CASSQAPGEVDEQYF. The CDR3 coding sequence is TGTGCCAGCAGCCAAGCTCCAGGGGAGGTCGACGAGCAGTACTTC.

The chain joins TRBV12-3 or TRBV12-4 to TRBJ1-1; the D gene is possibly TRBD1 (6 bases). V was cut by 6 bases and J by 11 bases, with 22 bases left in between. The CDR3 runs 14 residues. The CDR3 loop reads CASRLPSGGLLAFF. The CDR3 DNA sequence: TGTGCCAGCAGGCTCCCGTCCGGGGGGCTGTTGGCTTTCTTT.

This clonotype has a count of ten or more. Written as DNA, the CDR3 is TGTGCCAGCAGCCAAAGGGATGGGGGGGACCAAGAGACCCAGTACTTC. Its protein product is CASSQRDGGDQETQYF. The chain has TRBV4-2 and TRBJ2-5, with TRBD2 identical over 7 bases. Losses at the gene ends were 2 bases for V and 0 bases for J; bases not matched to a gene: 6. Germline V CDR1 and CDR2: LGHNA, YNFKEQ. The CDR3 has 16 amino acids.

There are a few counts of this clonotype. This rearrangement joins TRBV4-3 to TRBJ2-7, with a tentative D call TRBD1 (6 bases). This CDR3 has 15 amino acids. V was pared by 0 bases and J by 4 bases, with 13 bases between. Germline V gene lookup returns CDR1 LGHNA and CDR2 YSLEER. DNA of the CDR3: TGCGCCAGCAGCCAAGAACGAAACAGGGTGTACGAGCAGTACTTC. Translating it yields CASSQERNRVYEQYF.

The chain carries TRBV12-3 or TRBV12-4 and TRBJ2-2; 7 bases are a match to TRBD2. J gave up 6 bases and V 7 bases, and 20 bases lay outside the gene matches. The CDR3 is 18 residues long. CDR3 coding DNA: TGTGCCAGCACTCTTGCCGGGACTACAAACGACCCGTCCGGGGAGCTGTTTTTT. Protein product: CASTLAGTTNDPSGELFF.

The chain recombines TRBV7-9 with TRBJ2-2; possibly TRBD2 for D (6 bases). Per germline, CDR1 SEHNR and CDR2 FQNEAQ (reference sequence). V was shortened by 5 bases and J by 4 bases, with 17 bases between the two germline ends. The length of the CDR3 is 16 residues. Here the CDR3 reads CASSGTSWSGTGELFF. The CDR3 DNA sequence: TGTGCCAGCAGCGGAACTAGCTGGTCGGGCACCGGGGAGCTGTTTTTT.

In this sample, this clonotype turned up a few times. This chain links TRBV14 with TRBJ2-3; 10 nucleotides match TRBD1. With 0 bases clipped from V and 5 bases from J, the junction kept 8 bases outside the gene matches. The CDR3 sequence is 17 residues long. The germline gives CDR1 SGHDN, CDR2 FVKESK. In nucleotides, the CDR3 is TGTGCCAGCAGCCAAGATCGGGGGACAGGGGCGGGAGATACGCAGTATTTT. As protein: CASSQDRGTGAGDTQYF.

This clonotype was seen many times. The CDR3 DNA reads as TGCGCCAGCAGCCAACGGGTCGGGTACGAGCAGTACTTC. It yields the protein CASSQRVGYEQYF. This sequence joins TRBV4-3 and TRBJ2-7; no clear D. CDR3 length: 13 amino acids. From germline, CDR1 is LGHNA and CDR2 YSLEER. Trimming left V 2 bases short and J 4 bases short, with 9 bases between.

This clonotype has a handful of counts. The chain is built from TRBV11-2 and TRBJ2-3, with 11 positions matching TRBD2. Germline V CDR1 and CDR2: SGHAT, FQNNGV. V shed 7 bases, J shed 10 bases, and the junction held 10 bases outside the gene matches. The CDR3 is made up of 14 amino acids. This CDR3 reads CASTPSGGTRSQYF. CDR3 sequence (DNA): TGTGCCAGCACCCCTAGCGGGGGGACGAGGTCGCAGTATTTT.

The CDR3 is CASSQSSGEQETQYF. Here the CDR3 DNA reads TGTGCCAGCAGCCAATCTAGCGGGGAACAAGAGACCCAGTACTTC. J is TRBJ2-5 and V is TRBV4-2, with TRBD2 matching over 9 bases. Germline values: CDR1 LGHNA, CDR2 YNFKEQ. This CDR3 is built from 15 residues. V shed 2 bases and J 2 bases; nucleotides not matched to a gene: 3.

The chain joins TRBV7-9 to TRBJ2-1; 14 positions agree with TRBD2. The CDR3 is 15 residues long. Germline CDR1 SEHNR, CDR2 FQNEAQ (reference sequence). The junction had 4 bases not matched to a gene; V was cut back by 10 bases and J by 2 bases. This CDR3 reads CATRLAGGTYNEQFF. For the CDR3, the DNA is TGTGCCACCCGACTAGCGGGGGGGACCTACAATGAGCAGTTCTTC.